This paragraph reports one T cell receptor beta chain. What it binds is unknown. These data come from a study of post-analysis software for immune sequencing data. Whole-study findings and limits: Batch-mates among the samples co-clustered strongly by F measure. Four to six TRBV segments were more frequent in patients than controls; TRBV5-6, TRBV5-1 and TRBV20-1 belonged to this group.

Unique molecular identifiers featured in each of the TCR beta cDNA libraries. Via MiXCR, TCRdb re-called the PCR reads, giving one row per CDR3 protein. The repertoire holds around 150,000 distinct CDR3 sequences, with around 36% as singletons. After removal of 6 bases from V and 5 bases from J, the junction contained 10 bases not matched to a gene. This CDR3 has 14 residues. Germline CDR1 DFQATT, CDR2 SNEGSKA (reference sequence). V is TRBV20-1 and J is TRBJ2-1, with 7 bases lining up with TRBD2. This sequence originates from a girl aged 10 to 17 with multiple sclerosis. The material was blood, obtained after autologous hematopoietic stem cell transplantation. CDR3 DNA sequence: TGCAGTGCCCCGCCTAGCGGACCAGACAATGAGCAGTTCTTC. Protein product: CSAPPSGPDNEQFF.